This TCR beta chain was recovered during a study of cytomegalovirus exposure and HLA in healthy donors. Study-level background: The 120 validation repertoires were produced on the same platform as the approximately 620 repertoires of the first cohort. This was reported in a later analysis.

About this clone: Its antigen is unidentified.

Assay used: immunoSEQ multiplex PCR; TCRdb lists only in-frame clones, some missing. This sample has 220,000 or so clones, with approximately 88% found just once. Study-wide points: It was found in a later analysis that first-cohort TCR clusters tended to co-occur in the 90 to 150 validation repertoires. The study labeled fewer than 200 TCR beta chains cytomegalovirus-associated.

The V and J ends lost 10 bases and 4 bases, in that order; junction bases with no gene match: 12. The CDR3 is made up of 14 amino acids. Per the germline V gene, CDR1 is ENHRY and CDR2 is SYGVKD. The sequence was collected from a woman in her twenties or thirties in good health and CMV-seropositive. The chain links TRBV10-3 to TRBJ1-2; 7 nucleotides align to TRBD1. The sequenced sample consisted of PBMCs. CDR3 amino acids: CANRGSTGGYGYTF. Written as DNA, the CDR3 is TGTGCCAACAGGGGTTCGACAGGTGGCTATGGCTACACCTTC.